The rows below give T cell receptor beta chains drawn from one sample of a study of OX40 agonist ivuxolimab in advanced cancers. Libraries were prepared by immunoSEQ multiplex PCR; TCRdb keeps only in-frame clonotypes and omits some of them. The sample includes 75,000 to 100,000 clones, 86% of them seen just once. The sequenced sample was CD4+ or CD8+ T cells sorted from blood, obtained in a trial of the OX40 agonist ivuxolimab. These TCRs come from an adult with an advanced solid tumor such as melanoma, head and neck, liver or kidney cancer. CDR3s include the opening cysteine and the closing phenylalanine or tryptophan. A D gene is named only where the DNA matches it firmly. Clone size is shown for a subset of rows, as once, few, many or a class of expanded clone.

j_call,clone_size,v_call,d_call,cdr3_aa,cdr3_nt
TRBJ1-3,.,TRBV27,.,CASSLSIGNTIYF,TGTGCCAGCAGTTTATCGATAGGAAACACCATATATTTT
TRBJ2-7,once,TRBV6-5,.,CASSYSRPGSEQYF,TGTGCCAGCAGTTACTCCCGCCCAGGGAGCGAGCAGTACTTC
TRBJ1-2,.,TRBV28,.,CASSWRSYGYTF,TGTGCCAGTTCTTGGAGAAGCTATGGCTACACCTTC
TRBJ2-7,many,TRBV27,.,CASRTGPHEQYF,TGTGCCAGCAGGACCGGCCCCCACGAGCAGTACTTC
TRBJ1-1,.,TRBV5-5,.,CASSLLVMNTEAFF,TGTGCCAGCAGCTTGCTGGTTATGAACACTGAAGCTTTCTTT
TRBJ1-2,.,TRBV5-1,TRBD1,CASSLGQGEYGYTF,TGCGCCAGCAGCTTAGGACAGGGGGAATATGGCTACACCTTC
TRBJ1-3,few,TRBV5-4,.,CASSLRNFPNTIYF,TGTGCCAGCAGCTTGAGGAACTTCCCAAACACCATATATTTT
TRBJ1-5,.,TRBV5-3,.,CARSLGPGNQPQHF,TGTGCCAGAAGCTTAGGACCAGGCAATCAGCCCCAGCATTTT
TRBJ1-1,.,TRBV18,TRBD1,CASSLSEGAFEAFF,TGTGCCAGCTCCCTTTCTGAGGGGGCATTTGAAGCTTTCTTT
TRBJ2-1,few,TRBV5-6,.,CASSLPGYGYNEQFF,TGTGCCAGCAGCTTGCCAGGGTACGGGTACAATGAGCAGTTCTTC
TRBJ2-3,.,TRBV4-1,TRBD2,CASSQPGTSGTDTQYF,TGCGCCAGCAGCCAACCCGGGACTAGCGGCACAGATACGCAGTATTTT
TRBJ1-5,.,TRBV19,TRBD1,CASAGTGNQPQHF,TGTGCCAGCGCCGGGACAGGAAATCAGCCCCAGCATTTT
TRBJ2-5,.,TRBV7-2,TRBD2,CASSFGTVRAGETQYF,TGTGCCAGCAGCTTTGGTACGGTGCGAGCGGGGGAGACCCAGTACTTC
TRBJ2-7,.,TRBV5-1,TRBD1,CASSKRTGNYEQYF,TGCGCCAGCAGCAAGCGGACAGGGAACTACGAGCAGTACTTC
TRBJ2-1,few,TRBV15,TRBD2,CATSRGGLATNNEQFF,TGTGCCACCAGCAGAGGCGGACTAGCGACAAACAATGAGCAGTTCTTC
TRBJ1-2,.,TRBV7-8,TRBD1,CASSLGFRTGGSGGYTF,TGTGCCAGCAGCTTAGGTTTTCGGACAGGGGGCTCGGGTGGCTACACCTTC
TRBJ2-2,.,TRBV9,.,CASSPLEVRAHNTGELFF,TGTGCCAGCAGCCCACTTGAGGTACGGGCCCACAACACCGGGGAGCTGTTTTTT
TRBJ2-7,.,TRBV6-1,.,CASSEARPDADWAYEQYF,TGTGCCAGCAGTGAAGCCCGGCCGGACGCCGATTGGGCCTACGAGCAGTACTTC
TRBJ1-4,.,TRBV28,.,CASSLSAGRMFF,TGTGCCAGCAGTTTGTCGGCAGGGAGGATGTTTTTT
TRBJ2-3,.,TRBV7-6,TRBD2,CASSLAGTSEGDTQYF,TGTGCCAGCAGCTTAGCCGGCACTAGCGAGGGAGATACGCAGTATTTT
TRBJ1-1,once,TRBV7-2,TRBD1,CASSKQGVVNTEAFF,TGTGCCAGCAGCAAACAGGGGGTCGTGAACACTGAAGCTTTCTTT
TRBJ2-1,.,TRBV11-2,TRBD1,CASLRPGTGQREQFF,TGTGCCAGCTTGAGACCCGGGACAGGGCAAAGGGAGCAGTTCTTC
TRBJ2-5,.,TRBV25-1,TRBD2,CASSESGRGEETQYF,TGTGCCAGCAGTGAATCGGGACGGGGGGAAGAGACCCAGTACTTC
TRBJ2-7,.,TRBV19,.,CASSEWEAGNFYEQYF,TGTGCCAGTAGTGAGTGGGAGGCAGGTAATTTCTACGAGCAGTACTTC
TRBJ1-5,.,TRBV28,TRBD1,CASSAWTGGSQPQHF,TGTGCCAGCAGTGCATGGACAGGGGGTAGTCAGCCCCAGCATTTT
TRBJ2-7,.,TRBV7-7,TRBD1,CASSRDSKGEQYF,TGTGCTAGCAGCCGGGACAGCAAGGGCGAGCAGTACTTC
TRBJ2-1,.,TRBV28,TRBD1,CASNPGTGNEQFF,TGTGCCAGTAATCCCGGGACAGGGAATGAGCAGTTCTTC
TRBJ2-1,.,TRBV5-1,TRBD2,CASSSGLAVGEQFF,TGCGCCAGCAGCTCCGGACTAGCGGTGGGTGAGCAGTTCTTC
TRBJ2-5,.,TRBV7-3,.,CASSSRARETQYF,TGTGCCAGCAGCTCCCGGGCCCGAGAGACCCAGTACTTC
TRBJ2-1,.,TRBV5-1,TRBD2,CASSQTSGANNEQFF,TGCGCCAGCAGCCAAACTAGCGGGGCTAACAATGAGCAGTTCTTC
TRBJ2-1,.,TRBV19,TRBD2,CASSLGGSGNNNEQFF,TGTGCCAGTAGTCTCGGGGGGAGCGGGAACAACAATGAGCAGTTCTTC
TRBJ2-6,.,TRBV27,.,CASRRSGANVLTF,TGTGCCAGCAGGAGAAGTGGGGCCAACGTCCTGACTTTC
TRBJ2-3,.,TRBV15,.,CATSSGGTSTDTQYF,TGTGCCACCTCTTCAGGCGGGACTAGCACAGATACGCAGTATTTT
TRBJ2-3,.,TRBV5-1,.,CASSSDPSLTDTQYF,TGCGCCAGCAGCTCTGACCCCTCTCTCACAGATACGCAGTATTTT
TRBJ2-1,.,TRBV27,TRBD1,CASSTGQSYNEQFF,TGTGCCAGCAGTACGGGACAGTCCTACAATGAGCAGTTCTTC
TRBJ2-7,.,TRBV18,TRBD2,CASSPRLASSYGEQYF,TGTGCCAGCTCACCACGACTAGCGAGCTCGTACGGGGAGCAGTACTTC
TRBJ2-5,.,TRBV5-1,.,CASSPSSWTEETQYF,TGCGCCAGCAGCCCCTCCAGTTGGACAGAAGAGACCCAGTACTTC
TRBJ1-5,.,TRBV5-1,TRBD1,CASSLDRGQPQHF,TGCGCCAGCAGCTTAGACAGGGGTCAGCCCCAGCATTTT
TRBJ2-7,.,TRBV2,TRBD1,CASIAGTESYEQYF,TGTGCCAGCATAGCCGGGACAGAGTCCTACGAGCAGTACTTC
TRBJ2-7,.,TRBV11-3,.,CASSFSGNEQYF,TGTGCCAGCAGCTTTTCAGGAAACGAGCAGTACTTC
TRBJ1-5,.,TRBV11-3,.,CASSLDLVRPPSILNQPQHF,TGTGCCAGCAGCTTAGATCTGGTCAGGCCACCCTCAATCCTCAATCAGCCCCAGCATTTT
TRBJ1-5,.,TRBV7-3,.,CASSLGVNQPQHF,TGTGCCAGCAGCTTAGGAGTCAATCAGCCCCAGCATTTT
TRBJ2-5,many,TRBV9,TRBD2,CASSFTGTTSETQYF,TGTGCCAGCAGCTTCACGGGGACTACGTCGGAGACCCAGTACTTC
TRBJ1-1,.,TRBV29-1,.,CSVAPGGNTEAFF,TGCAGCGTTGCCCCGGGAGGCAACACTGAAGCTTTCTTT
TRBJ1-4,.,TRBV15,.,CATSSYSGNEKLFF,TGTGCCACCAGCAGTTATTCCGGGAATGAAAAACTGTTTTTT
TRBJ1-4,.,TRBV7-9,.,CASSKDPPEKLFF,TGTGCCAGCAGCAAGGACCCTCCGGAAAAACTGTTTTTT
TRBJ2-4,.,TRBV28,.,CARRPVAGRRNIQYF,TGTGCCAGGCGCCCGGTCGCGGGCCGGAGAAACATTCAGTACTTC
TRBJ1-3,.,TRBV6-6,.,CASRNVGGSRGNTIYF,TGTGCCAGCAGAAACGTGGGAGGATCGAGAGGAAACACCATATATTTT
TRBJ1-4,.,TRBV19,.,CASSMMGGSGEKLFF,TGTGCCAGTAGTATGATGGGGGGCTCGGGGGAAAAACTGTTTTTT
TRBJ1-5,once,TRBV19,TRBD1,CASSTTGSRQPQHF,TGTGCCAGTAGTACGACAGGGAGTCGGCAGCCCCAGCATTTT
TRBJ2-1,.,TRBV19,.,CASSRDRGGYNEQFF,TGTGCCAGCTCCCGAGACAGGGGAGGGTACAATGAGCAGTTCTTC
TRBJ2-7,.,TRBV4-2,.,CASSQDKSSYEQYF,TGTGCCAGCAGCCAAGATAAATCCTCCTACGAGCAGTACTTC
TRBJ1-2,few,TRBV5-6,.,CASSRGVYGYTF,TGTGCCAGCAGCCGGGGGGTCTATGGCTACACCTTC
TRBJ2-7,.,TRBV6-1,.,CASSEGSRIIIYEQYF,TGTGCCAGCAGTGAGGGGTCCAGAATAATAATTTACGAGCAGTACTTC
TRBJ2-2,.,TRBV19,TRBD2,CASRRDSGRGELFF,TGTGCCAGCAGAAGGGATAGCGGGAGGGGGGAGCTGTTTTTT
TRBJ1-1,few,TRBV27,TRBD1,CASSDRDTEAFF,TGTGCCAGCAGTGACAGGGACACTGAAGCTTTCTTT
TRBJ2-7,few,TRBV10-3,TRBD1,CAISPGQGGYEQYF,TGTGCCATCAGTCCGGGACAGGGCGGCTACGAGCAGTACTTC
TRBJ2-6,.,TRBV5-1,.,CASSLAGGPLSGANVLTF,TGCGCCAGCAGCTTGGCTGGGGGACCACTCTCTGGGGCCAACGTCCTGACTTTC
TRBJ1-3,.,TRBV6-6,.,CASTGTEGNTIYF,TGTGCCAGCACCGGGACGGAGGGAAACACCATATATTTT